This is a list of T cell receptor beta chains from one sample in a study of patients and donors after allogeneic stem cell transplantation. From the RT-PCR reads, TCRdb called clonotypes with MiXCR, one entry per CDR3 protein. The sample carries approximately 31,000 distinct CDR3 sequences, 35% to 40% recorded once. Sequenced input: blood, either unsorted or a sorted T cell fraction (not recorded which). Receptors originate from a human donor who was either an allogeneic HSCT recipient or a stem cell or donor lymphocyte infusion donor (not recorded which). It is not recorded whose cells these are; they may come from a transplant donor. Both conserved end residues are part of each CDR3. A D gene is named only where the DNA matches it firmly. Size tells how often a clone was seen (once, few, many) or the class of an expanded clone, and some rows leave it out.

CDR3: CASRGGQYYTEAFF; DNA: TGTGCCAGCAGAGGGGGACAGTACTACACTGAAGCTTTCTTT; V: TRBV6-5; size: NA; J: TRBJ1-1; D: TRBD1
CDR3: CAIGPGISSPLHF; DNA: TGTGCCATCGGACCCGGGATTAGTTCACCCCTCCACTTT; V: TRBV12-3/TRBV12-4; size: many; J: TRBJ1-6; D: NA
CDR3: CASSLVFWGTDTQYF; DNA: TGTGCCAGCAGCTTAGTTTTCTGGGGCACAGATACGCAGTATTTT; V: TRBV7-9; size: few; J: TRBJ2-3; D: NA
CDR3: CASKRGGNTEAFF; DNA: TGTGCCAGCAAAAGGGGAGGGAACACTGAAGCTTTCTTT; V: TRBV6-2/TRBV6-3; size: NA; J: TRBJ1-1; D: NA
CDR3: CASSVRTSGLANEQFF; DNA: TGCGCCAGCAGCGTCCGGACTAGCGGGCTAGCCAATGAGCAGTTCTTC; V: TRBV5-1; size: few; J: TRBJ2-1; D: TRBD2
CDR3: CASSRQGWNSPLHF; DNA: TGTGCCAGCAGCAGACAGGGGTGGAATTCACCCCTCCACTTT; V: TRBV6-2/TRBV6-3; size: NA; J: TRBJ1-6; D: TRBD1
CDR3: CASSEGGQGYYGYTF; DNA: TGTGCCAGCAGTGAAGGGGGACAGGGGTACTATGGCTACACCTTC; V: TRBV6-1; size: NA; J: TRBJ1-2; D: TRBD1
CDR3: CSARDIAHEQFF; DNA: TGCAGTGCTAGAGATATAGCCCATGAGCAGTTCTTC; V: TRBV20-1; size: once; J: TRBJ2-1; D: NA
CDR3: CSVEEGWVASRQGQETQYF; DNA: TGCAGCGTTGAAGAAGGTTGGGTGGCGTCCCGACAGGGCCAAGAGACCCAGTACTTC; V: TRBV29-1; size: NA; J: TRBJ2-5; D: TRBD1
CDR3: CASSSRDRKYF; DNA: TGTGCCAGCAGTTCCCGGGACCGAAAGTACTTC; V: TRBV12-3/TRBV12-4; size: NA; J: TRBJ2-4; D: NA
CDR3: CASSLAGQGRRSGYTF; DNA: TGTGCCAGCAGCTTAGCGGGACAGGGTCGTCGTAGCGGCTACACCTTC; V: TRBV11-1; size: few; J: TRBJ1-2; D: TRBD1
CDR3: CASSQATYSNQPQHF; DNA: TGTGCCAGCAGTCAGGCTACTTATAGCAATCAGCCCCAGCATTTT; V: TRBV2; size: few; J: TRBJ1-5; D: NA
CDR3: CASSLEGHSSYNEQFF; DNA: TGCGCCAGCAGTTTAGAGGGGCATTCCTCCTACAATGAGCAGTTCTTC; V: TRBV5-1; size: NA; J: TRBJ2-1; D: NA
CDR3: CSASFGTDTQYF; DNA: TGCAGTGCTAGCTTCGGCACAGATACGCAGTATTTT; V: TRBV20-1; size: NA; J: TRBJ2-3; D: NA
CDR3: CASSFGMNTEAFF; DNA: TGTGCCAGCAGCTTTGGGATGAACACTGAAGCTTTCTTT; V: TRBV7-9; size: many; J: TRBJ1-1; D: NA
CDR3: CASVQGLDTDTQYF; DNA: TGTGCCAGTGTTCAGGGGTTGGACACAGATACGCAGTATTTT; V: TRBV4-2; size: NA; J: TRBJ2-3; D: NA
CDR3: CASSLGGREGYTF; DNA: TGCGCCAGCAGCTTGGGGGGACGGGAAGGCTACACCTTC; V: TRBV5-1; size: NA; J: TRBJ1-2; D: NA
CDR3: CSALGERGSTDTQYF; DNA: TGCAGTGCCTTGGGCGAGCGGGGTTCCACAGATACGCAGTATTTT; V: TRBV20-1; size: few; J: TRBJ2-3; D: TRBD2
CDR3: CSASRTGGWQPQHF; DNA: TGCAGTGCCTCTCGGACAGGGGGCTGGCAGCCCCAGCATTTT; V: TRBV20-1; size: NA; J: TRBJ1-5; D: TRBD1
CDR3: CASSPDQGEAQYF; DNA: TGTGCCAGCTCACCGGACCAGGGGGAGGCCCAGTACTTC; V: TRBV18; size: few; J: TRBJ2-5; D: NA
CDR3: CAWSVRPWGTEAFF; DNA: TGTGCCTGGAGTGTGAGGCCGTGGGGCACTGAAGCTTTCTTT; V: TRBV30; size: NA; J: TRBJ1-1; D: NA
CDR3: CSVEVPGGDTQYF; DNA: TGCAGCGTTGAAGTCCCAGGGGGAGATACGCAGTATTTT; V: TRBV29-1; size: NA; J: TRBJ2-3; D: TRBD1
CDR3: CASTHWAGEEAFF; DNA: TGTGCCAGCACCCATTGGGCAGGGGAAGAAGCTTTCTTT; V: TRBV9; size: NA; J: TRBJ1-1; D: NA
CDR3: CASSSTISEAFF; DNA: TGTGCCAGCAGCTCGACTATCTCTGAAGCTTTCTTT; V: TRBV7-6; size: NA; J: TRBJ1-1; D: NA
CDR3: CASSGGNNQPQHF; DNA: TGTGCCAGCAGTGGGGGGAACAATCAGCCCCAGCATTTT; V: TRBV27; size: NA; J: TRBJ1-5; D: NA
CDR3: CASSPESLAGGEQFF; DNA: TGTGCCAGCTCACCAGAGTCCCTAGCGGGAGGGGAGCAGTTCTTC; V: TRBV18; size: NA; J: TRBJ2-1; D: TRBD2
CDR3: CASSLPSKNIQYF; DNA: TGTGCCAGCAGCCTACCGAGTAAAAACATTCAGTACTTC; V: TRBV7-2; size: NA; J: TRBJ2-4; D: NA
CDR3: CASSYHPLTSATLHEQYF; DNA: TGTGCCAGCAGCTACCACCCGTTGACTAGTGCTACTCTACACGAGCAGTACTTC; V: TRBV5-4; size: NA; J: TRBJ2-7; D: NA
CDR3: CASSLEPRINIQYF; DNA: TGTGCCAGCAGCTTAGAACCTAGAATAAACATTCAGTACTTC; V: TRBV7-2; size: NA; J: TRBJ2-4; D: NA
CDR3: CASSPRTGERTEAFF; DNA: TGTGCCAGCAGCCCACGGACAGGGGAACGTACTGAAGCTTTCTTT; V: TRBV7-9; size: few; J: TRBJ1-1; D: TRBD1
CDR3: CASSLGDRTNYGYTF; DNA: TGCGCCAGCAGCTTGGGGGACCGAACTAACTATGGCTACACCTTC; V: TRBV5-1; size: NA; J: TRBJ1-2; D: NA
CDR3: CATSRGNSNEQFF; DNA: TGTGCCACCAGCAGAGGGAATAGCAATGAGCAGTTCTTC; V: TRBV15; size: few; J: TRBJ2-1; D: NA
CDR3: CASSPWGDRGSDTQYF; DNA: TGTGCCAGCAGCCCCTGGGGGGACAGGGGATCGGATACGCAGTATTTT; V: TRBV7-9; size: NA; J: TRBJ2-3; D: TRBD1
CDR3: CSAGRSNTEAFF; DNA: TGCAGTGCCGGACGGTCGAACACTGAAGCTTTCTTT; V: TRBV20-1; size: NA; J: TRBJ1-1; D: NA
CDR3: CASRTLDWDNTEAFF; DNA: TGTGCCAGCAGAACTCTCGACTGGGACAACACTGAAGCTTTCTTT; V: TRBV12-3/TRBV12-4; size: NA; J: TRBJ1-1; D: NA
CDR3: CASSVEDTQYF; DNA: TGTGCCAGCAGCGTGGAGGATACGCAGTATTTT; V: TRBV9; size: NA; J: TRBJ2-3; D: NA
CDR3: CASSPKRGGNKYNEQFF; DNA: TGCGCCAGCAGCCCAAAACGCGGGGGGAACAAATACAATGAGCAGTTCTTC; V: TRBV5-1; size: once; J: TRBJ2-1; D: TRBD2
CDR3: CASSLSRDTQYF; DNA: TGCGCCAGCAGCTTGTCGAGGGATACGCAGTATTTT; V: TRBV5-1; size: NA; J: TRBJ2-3; D: NA
CDR3: CASSLHVGTTYEQYF; DNA: TGCGCCAGCAGCCTGCACGTCGGGACAACCTACGAGCAGTACTTC; V: TRBV4-1; size: NA; J: TRBJ2-7; D: NA
CDR3: CSAEHGITEAFF; DNA: TGCAGTGCCGAGCATGGAATAACTGAAGCTTTCTTT; V: TRBV20-1; size: NA; J: TRBJ1-1; D: NA
CDR3: CASSPEVPRYEQYF; DNA: TGTGCCAGCAGCCCTGAGGTCCCTAGGTACGAGCAGTACTTC; V: TRBV7-9; size: NA; J: TRBJ2-7; D: NA
CDR3: CASSARQTNTGELFF; DNA: TGTGCCAGCAGCGCAAGACAGACGAACACCGGGGAGCTGTTTTTT; V: TRBV14; size: NA; J: TRBJ2-2; D: NA
CDR3: CSAKRGQVDTEAFF; DNA: TGCAGTGCTAAGAGGGGGCAGGTGGACACTGAAGCTTTCTTT; V: TRBV20-1; size: many; J: TRBJ1-1; D: TRBD1
CDR3: CASSDDRTGDTQYF; DNA: TGTGCCAGCAGTGACGATCGGACAGGGGATACGCAGTATTTT; V: TRBV6-4; size: NA; J: TRBJ2-3; D: TRBD1
CDR3: CASSSHGQSNTEAFF; DNA: TGTGCCAGCAGCTCCCACGGACAGAGTAACACTGAAGCTTTCTTT; V: TRBV7-8; size: few; J: TRBJ1-1; D: NA
CDR3: CASSQGLSTDTQYF; DNA: TGTGCCAGCAGCCAGGGTTTAAGCACAGATACGCAGTATTTT; V: TRBV4-2; size: NA; J: TRBJ2-3; D: NA
CDR3: CASSQDLSEGRYNEQFF; DNA: TGCGCCAGCAGCCAAGATCTGTCGGAGGGACGCTACAATGAGCAGTTCTTC; V: TRBV4-1; size: NA; J: TRBJ2-1; D: NA
CDR3: CSVAGQGNEQYF; DNA: TGCAGCGTTGCGGGACAGGGGAACGAGCAGTACTTC; V: TRBV29-1; size: NA; J: TRBJ2-7; D: TRBD1
CDR3: CASTPPGLQETQYF; DNA: TGTGCCAGCACTCCTCCGGGACTTCAAGAGACCCAGTACTTC; V: TRBV7-2; size: few; J: TRBJ2-5; D: NA
CDR3: CASSLRVRVGYTF; DNA: TGTGCCAGCAGCCTGCGAGTGAGGGTGGGCTACACCTTC; V: TRBV12-3/TRBV12-4; size: NA; J: TRBJ1-2; D: NA
CDR3: CATSDGTTDTQYF; DNA: TGTGCCACCAGTGATGGGACCACAGATACGCAGTATTTT; V: TRBV24-1; size: NA; J: TRBJ2-3; D: NA
CDR3: CASSLDRDDGYTF; DNA: TGTGCCAGCAGCTTGGACCGGGACGATGGCTACACCTTC; V: TRBV5-6; size: NA; J: TRBJ1-2; D: NA
CDR3: CSVIARSSYNEQFF; DNA: TGCAGCGTTATAGCGAGGAGCTCCTACAATGAGCAGTTCTTC; V: TRBV29-1; size: NA; J: TRBJ2-1; D: NA
CDR3: CASSLATRTVKAFF; DNA: TGTGCCAGCAGCTTAGCGACCCGGACTGTAAAAGCTTTCTTT; V: TRBV7-9; size: NA; J: TRBJ1-1; D: NA
CDR3: CASSLDPAGEETQYF; DNA: TGTGCCAGCAGCTTAGATCCAGCGGGGGAAGAGACCCAGTACTTC; V: TRBV7-2; size: NA; J: TRBJ2-5; D: TRBD2